The 27 T cell receptor beta chains below were found in one sample sequenced in a study of OX40 agonist ivuxolimab in advanced cancers. Sequenced by immunoSEQ multiplex PCR; TCRdb stores in-frame clones only, minus some. Of some 60,000 clones listed, 70% to 90% are singletons. This specimen consisted of CD4+ or CD8+ T cells sorted from blood, obtained in a trial of the OX40 agonist ivuxolimab. All receptors come from an adult with an advanced solid tumor such as melanoma, head and neck, liver or kidney cancer.

This clone has only a few counts. Other DNA sequences of this sample code for an identical CDR3. The chain employs TRBV15 and TRBJ1-4; D unclear. V was clipped by 0 bases and J by 8 bases, with 10 bases between them. This CDR3 has 14 residues. From germline, CDR1 is LNHNV and CDR2 YYDKDF (reference sequence). The DNA of the CDR3 is TGTGCCACCAGCAGAGATCGGTCAGGCGAAAAACTGTTTTTT. Encoded protein: CATSRDRSGEKLFF.

CDR3 in DNA: TGTGCCAGCGGCAGGGGACAGGATTACGGGGAGCAGTACTTC. Translated: CASGRGQDYGEQYF. This chain connects TRBV9 to TRBJ2-7; 8 positions agree with TRBD1. The V gene end was trimmed by 7 bases and the J gene end by 7 bases; junction bases not matched to a gene: 13. CDR3 length: 14 residues. From germline, CDR1 is SGDLS and CDR2 YYNGEE.

The chain employs TRBV6-5 and TRBJ1-2; 8 nucleotides match TRBD1. With 2 bases clipped from V and 2 bases from J, the junction kept 1 base outside the gene matches. This CDR3 contains 14 residues. Germline CDR1 is MNHEY and CDR2 is SVGAGI. CDR3 amino acids: CASSYGQGNYGYTF. CDR3 sequence (DNA): TGTGCCAGCAGTTACGGACAGGGCAACTATGGCTACACCTTC.

The chain joins TRBV2 to TRBJ1-6; TRBD1 might be the D (6 bases). The CDR3 length is 14 residues. Germline CDR1 and CDR2: SNHLY and FYNNEI. V gave up 0 bases and J gave up 9 bases, with 9 bases separating them. CDR3 DNA: TGTGCCAGCAGTGAAGCGAGGGGGGCTTCACCCCTCCACTTT. Translating gives CASSEARGASPLHF.

The rearrangement links TRBV27 to TRBJ1-6; the match to TRBD1 covers 7 bases. Germline V gene sequence: CDR1 MNHEY, CDR2 SMNVEV (reference sequence). The CDR3 covers 18 residues. V gave up 6 bases and J gave up 10 bases; unmatched junction bases: 21. CDR3 region: CASRPAHLQGLGRSPLHF. The DNA of the CDR3 is TGTGCCAGCAGGCCCGCACACCTACAGGGGTTAGGGAGGTCACCCCTCCACTTT.

The chain employs TRBV5-4 and TRBJ2-1; D might be TRBD1 (6 bases). CDR1 SGHNT and CDR2 YYREEE come from the germline V gene (reference sequence). The CDR3 is made up of 16 amino acids. The V end lost 0 bases, the J end lost 1 base, and 11 bases lay between the germline ends. The CDR3 region has the DNA TGTGCCAGCAGCTTGGAAGGCAGGGGTTCCTACAATGAGCAGTTCTTC. Translation: CASSLEGRGSYNEQFF.

This chain joins TRBV4-2 and TRBJ1-4, with 10 bases matching TRBD1. The CDR3 contains 15 residues. Germline-derived CDR1 and CDR2 are LGHNA and YNFKEQ. The V segment lost 2 bases and the J segment 6 bases; nucleotides outside the gene matches: 3. CDR3 bases: TGTGCCAGCAGCCAAATCGGACAGGGGGATGAAAAACTGTTTTTT. Translating it yields CASSQIGQGDEKLFF.

The rearrangement uses TRBV5-4 and TRBJ1-2, with D perhaps TRBD1 (6 bases). Germline CDR1 and CDR2: SGHNT and YYREEE (reference sequence). V was cut by 6 bases and J by 8 bases, with 17 bases left in between. This CDR3 comprises 13 residues. The CDR3 region is CASTLDERGGYTF. The CDR3 DNA is TGTGCCAGCACCCTGGACGAGAGGGGGGGCTACACCTTC. Looking up the rest from reference TRBV5-4 and TRBJ1-2 gives the full variable domain: ETGVTQSPTHLIKTRGQQVTLRCSSQSGHNTVSWYQQALGQGPQFIFQYYREEENGRGNFPPRFSGLQFPNYSSELNVNALELDDSALYLCASTLDERGGYTFGSGTRLTVV.

This clone was seen once. This chain uses TRBV19 with TRBJ2-5, with a tentative D call TRBD1 (6 bases). The CDR3 is 14 residues long. Germline lookup yields CDR1 LNHDA and CDR2 SQIVND (reference sequence). V lost 6 bases to trimming and J lost 7 bases, with 18 bases between them. CDR3 residues: CASSFDRQEMTQYF. CDR3 nucleotides: TGTGCCAGTAGCTTCGACAGGCAAGAGATGACCCAGTACTTC. The full variable domain, completed using reference TRBV19 and TRBJ2-5, is DGGITQSPKYLFRKEGQNVTLSCEQNLNHDAMYWYRQDPGQGLRLIYYSQIVNDFQKGDIAEGYSVSREKKESFPLTVTSAQKNPTAFYLCASSFDRQEMTQYFGPGTRLLVL.

V and J are TRBV6-6 and TRBJ1-5, with D possibly being TRBD1 (6 bases). The V end was cut by 2 bases, the J end by 0 bases, with 8 bases between. The CDR3 runs 15 residues. CDR1 and CDR2 (germline): MNHNY, SVGAGI (reference sequence). The CDR3 DNA sequence: TGTGCCAGCAGTTACGGACAGTATAGCAATCAGCCCCAGCATTTT. Translation gives CASSYGQYSNQPQHF.

There are a few counts of this clone. This chain uses TRBV18 with TRBJ1-4; 7 bases fit TRBD1. The CDR3 has 15 amino acids. CDR1 and CDR2 (germline): KGHSH, LQKENI. V dropped 0 bases and J dropped 8; count of bases not matched to a gene: 6. CDR3 sequence reads: CASSPPRGPEEKLFF. CDR3 sequence (DNA): TGTGCCAGCTCACCACCGAGGGGGCCGGAAGAAAAACTGTTTTTT. Full variable domain (missing parts from reference TRBV18 and TRBJ1-4): NAGVMQNPRHLVRRRGQEARLRCSPMKGHSHVYWYRQLPEEGLKFMVYLQKENIIDESGMPKERFSAEFPKEGPSILRIQQVVRGDSAAYFCASSPPRGPEEKLFFGSGTQLSVL.

This clone was observed a few times. The gene calls are TRBV7-6 and TRBJ1-1; 8 nucleotides agree with TRBD1. The CDR3 runs to 15 residues. The V and J ends lost 5 bases and 4 bases, in that order; junction bases with no gene match: 9. Germline V CDR1 and CDR2: SGHVS, FNYEAQ. The CDR3 coding sequence is TGTGCCAGCAGCCCCAGGACAGGGAGGAGCACTGAAGCTTTCTTT. The encoded protein is CASSPRTGRSTEAFF.

This clone was counted between two and nine times. The rearrangement uses TRBV2 and TRBJ1-3; D remains unclear. The CDR3 runs to 13 residues. Germline V gene sequence: CDR1 SNHLY, CDR2 FYNNEI. V gave up 7 bases and J gave up 7 bases, with 14 bases separating them. CDR3 in DNA: TGTGCCAGCACCCAGGCTTCGACGAACACCATATATTTT. Protein product: CASTQASTNTIYF.

The CDR3 region is CASSLGVRNEKLFF. Here the CDR3 DNA reads TGTGCCAGCAGCTTAGGAGTCCGCAATGAAAAACTGTTTTTT. The V call is TRBV5-8, the J call TRBJ1-4, with D unresolved. Per the germline V gene, CDR1 is SGHTS and CDR2 is YDEGEE. The CDR3 covers 14 residues. V lost 2 bases, J lost 5 bases, and 10 bases lay in between.

The chain recombines TRBV7-3 with TRBJ1-1; TRBD1 might be the D (5 bases). Trimming removed 1 base from V and 4 bases from J, with 10 bases in between. Germline values: CDR1 SGHTA, CDR2 FQGTGA. This CDR3 has 14 amino acids. The CDR3 nucleotides read TGTGCCAGCAGCTTAAGTGAAAGGGGCACTGAAGCTTTCTTT. The encoded protein is CASSLSERGTEAFF.

This clone has a handful of counts. The chain joins TRBV7-3 to TRBJ1-5; unclear D gene. CDR3 size: 13 residues. Trimming removed 4 bases from V and 7 bases from J, with 11 bases in between. The V gene's germline CDR1 is SGHTA and CDR2 FQGTGA. CDR3 region: CASSSAQRQPQHF. Written as DNA, the CDR3 is TGTGCCAGCAGCTCAGCGCAACGGCAGCCCCAGCATTTT.

The J gene is TRBJ1-5, the V gene TRBV5-6, with D uncertain. Germline V gives CDR1 SGHDT, CDR2 YYEEEE. The CDR3 is 16 residues long. Between the trimmed V and J ends, which lost 4 bases and 5 bases, there was a span of 19 bases. The CDR3 DNA is TGTGCCAGCAGCCGGCGGACGGCCCCCGGCGATCAGCCCCAGCATTTT. Amino acids: CASSRRTAPGDQPQHF.

The rearrangement uses TRBV6-5 and TRBJ1-2, with D hard to call. CDR1 and CDR2 (germline): MNHEY, SVGAGI. This CDR3 is built from 15 residues. With 6 bases removed from V and 8 bases from J, the gap between germline ends came to 22 bases. CDR3 loop: CASSSLVLIPNGYTF. DNA for the CDR3: TGTGCCAGCAGCTCCCTGGTCCTAATTCCCAACGGCTACACCTTC.

V and J are TRBV6-5 and TRBJ2-6; TRBD1 agrees at 7 bases. The CDR3 contains 14 residues. V trimming: 4 bases; J trimming: 3 bases; junction bases outside the gene matches: 0. Germline values: CDR1 MNHEY, CDR2 SVGAGI. CDR3 protein: CASSWTGGANVLTF. The DNA for the CDR3 is TGTGCCAGCAGTTGGACAGGTGGGGCCAACGTCCTGACTTTC.

The chain has TRBV5-1 and TRBJ1-5, with D unresolved. The V gene lost 3 bases and the J gene lost 7 bases, with 11 bases spanning the gap. This CDR3 comprises 13 residues. The germline V gene has CDR1 SGHRS and CDR2 YFSETQ. CDR3 bases: TGCGCCAGCAGCTGGACCGAAGGGCAGCCCCAGCATTTT. Translation gives CASSWTEGQPQHF.

The table lists this clone with a count of one. The chain carries TRBV4-1 and TRBJ2-1; 9 bases match TRBD2. V shed 6 bases and J 4 bases; nucleotides not matched to a gene: 4. Germline loops: CDR1 MGHRA, CDR2 YSYEKL. The CDR3 totals 14 residues. The CDR3 DNA is TGCGCCAGCAGGGGTAGCGGGGGTTACAATGAGCAGTTCTTC. Residues: CASRGSGGYNEQFF.

This chain connects TRBV27 to TRBJ1-1, with 7 bases matching TRBD1. The V segment lost 7 bases and the J segment 1 base; nucleotides outside the gene matches: 6. The CDR3 extends over 14 amino acids. CDR1 and CDR2 from the germline V gene are MNHEY and SMNVEV (reference sequence). The CDR3 DNA follows: TGTGCCAGCAACTACAGGGGTCAGAACACTGAAGCTTTCTTT. Translated, it gives CASNYRGQNTEAFF.

This chain connects TRBV5-1 to TRBJ2-5; D remains ambiguous. The CDR3 covers 14 residues. Trimming left V 0 bases short and J 4 bases short, with 10 bases between. Germline CDR1 and CDR2: SGHRS and YFSETQ. CDR3 amino acids: CASSLDFGLETQYF. CDR3 sequence (DNA): TGCGCCAGCAGCTTGGATTTCGGTTTAGAGACCCAGTACTTC.

The chain has TRBV9 and TRBJ1-6; D is ambiguous. The CDR3 consists of 16 residues. CDR1 SGDLS and CDR2 YYNGEE come from the germline V gene. With 4 bases removed from V and 6 bases from J, the gap between germline ends came to 17 bases. The CDR3 region is CASSSRRGRTNSPLHF. The CDR3 nucleotides are TGTGCCAGCAGCTCTCGGAGAGGGAGGACTAATTCACCCCTCCACTTT.

This chain connects TRBV5-4 to TRBJ1-1, with no clear D. The CDR3 spans 13 residues. V lost 0 bases to trimming and J lost 3 bases, with 6 bases between them. Germline V gene sequence: CDR1 SGHNT, CDR2 YYREEE (reference sequence). CDR3 sequence (DNA): TGTGCCAGCAGCTTGGGCCGGGACACTGAAGCTTTCTTT. Its protein is CASSLGRDTEAFF.

This clone showed up just once. The chain links TRBV9 to TRBJ2-2, with 7 bases lining up with TRBD1. Losses at the gene ends were 0 bases for V and 5 bases for J; bases not matched to a gene: 7. The CDR3 covers 16 residues. CDR1 is SGDLS and CDR2 is YYNGEE in the germline V gene. CDR3 residues: CASSVGRGPLTGELFF. The CDR3 bases are TGTGCCAGCAGCGTAGGAAGGGGGCCGCTGACCGGGGAGCTGTTTTTT.

The chain joins TRBV18 to TRBJ2-7; 7 positions match TRBD2. From germline, CDR1 is KGHSH and CDR2 LQKENI. The ends lost 2 bases at V and 1 base at J; junction bases unmatched: 2. The CDR3 is made up of 14 amino acids. The CDR3 DNA follows: TGTGCCAGCTCACCAGGACTAGTTTCCTACGAGCAGTACTTC. Translation gives CASSPGLVSYEQYF.